This TCR beta chain was sequenced during a study of identical twins. Overall study results and limits: Memory repertoires showed no such pattern, whereas abundant cord blood beta clonotypes carried fewer insertions.

This clonotype occurred a few times. Its specificity is unknown. TCRdb recomputed calls from the 5' RACE reads with MiXCR, one row per CDR3 protein. The sample contains 450,000 or so distinct CDR3 sequences, roughly an eighth of which appear only once. This sample was shared with a second study, whose subject was yellow fever vaccine responses in identical twins.

The TCR originated in a woman younger than 30 in good health. The sample consisted of CD4+ T cells sorted from blood.

CDR3 nucleotides: TGTGCCAGCAGCTTAGCGATAGGCTCTGGGGCCAACGTCCTGACTTTC. Amino acid sequence: CASSLAIGSGANVLTF. This chain uses TRBV7-2 with TRBJ2-6; D unclear. V lost 0 bases and J 0 bases, leaving 6 bases between the germline ends. This CDR3 is built from 16 residues. From germline, CDR1 is SGHTA and CDR2 FQGNSA.